The 31 T cell receptor beta chains below all came from one sample that was sequenced in a study of cytomegalovirus exposure and HLA in healthy donors. PCR employed 60 Vbeta and 13 Jbeta primers. The data were produced by immunoSEQ multiplex PCR, yet TCRdb's version contains in-frame clones alone and is incomplete. The sample contains some 120,000 clones, approximately 58% of which appear only once. Sequencing input: PBMCs. The receptors here all came from a woman in her 30s in good health and CMV-seronegative.

At least ten counts were recorded for this clone. The CDR3 is CASRHRDSPNTEAFF. The DNA of the CDR3 is TGCGCCAGCAGACACAGGGACAGCCCGAACACTGAAGCTTTCTTT. The chain is built from TRBV5-1 and TRBJ1-1, with 7 bases aligning to TRBD1. V shed 5 bases, J shed 1 base, and the junction held 8 bases outside the gene matches. CDR1 and CDR2 from the germline V gene are SGHRS and YFSETQ. The CDR3 extends over 15 amino acids.

The chain employs TRBV27 and TRBJ2-2; 7 positions agree with TRBD2. CDR1 MNHEY and CDR2 SMNVEV come from the germline V gene (reference sequence). The V and J ends lost 3 bases and 1 base, in that order; junction bases with no gene match: 5. The CDR3 spans 16 residues. Here the CDR3 DNA reads TGTGCCAGCAGTTTTGCCAGCGGGATGAACACCGGGGAGCTGTTTTTT. This codes for CASSFASGMNTGELFF.

V is TRBV7-9 and J is TRBJ1-6; 8 bases are shared with TRBD1. The V gene's germline CDR1 is SEHNR and CDR2 FQNEAQ (reference sequence). With V trimmed by 5 bases and J by 7 bases, 7 bases remained unmatched. The CDR3 loop spans 15 amino acids. The CDR3 loop is CASSRQGLGNSPLHF. The DNA of the CDR3 is TGTGCCAGCAGCCGACAGGGGCTCGGGAATTCACCCCTCCACTTT.

This clone was counted a few times. The genes are TRBV28 and TRBJ1-5, with a tentative D call TRBD1 (6 bases). Trimming cost V 10 bases and J 0 bases, with 16 bases left between them. The germline gives CDR1 MDHEN, CDR2 SYDVKM. This CDR3 spans 15 amino acids. The CDR3 DNA reads TGTGCCATTACAAGTAACAGGGCTAGCAATCAGCCCCAGCATTTT. Translation: CAITSNRASNQPQHF.

This chain links TRBV6-6 with TRBJ2-7; the D is unclear. CDR1 MNHNY and CDR2 SVGAGI come from the germline V gene (reference sequence). This CDR3 has 13 residues. V gave up 0 bases and J gave up 3 bases, with 6 bases separating them. This chain's CDR3 is CASSYSAVYEQYF. In nucleotides, the CDR3 is TGTGCCAGCAGTTACTCGGCGGTCTACGAGCAGTACTTC.

The rearrangement links TRBV5-6 to TRBJ1-2; D remains ambiguous. The V and J ends lost 2 bases and 3 bases respectively, with 14 bases between them. This CDR3 contains 15 residues. Germline loops: CDR1 SGHDT, CDR2 YYEEEE. The CDR3, as DNA: TGTGCCAGCAGCTTCCTCTGGGCAGAGCACTATGGCTACACCTTC. Its translation is CASSFLWAEHYGYTF.

The chain couples TRBV29-1 to TRBJ2-2; 11 bases align to TRBD2. This CDR3 spans 17 amino acids. Trimming at V came to 5 bases and at J to 4 bases, leaving 12 bases not matched to a gene. Per the germline V gene, CDR1 is SQVTM and CDR2 is ANQGSEA. The CDR3 DNA is TGCAGCGTTCCCTGGACCGGGACTAGCGGATCCACCGGGGAGCTGTTTTTT. It codes for CSVPWTGTSGSTGELFF.

The CDR3 DNA is TGTGCCAGCAGCGAACAGGGTTATACGCAGTATTTT. Translated, it gives CASSEQGYTQYF. This chain uses TRBV7-3 with TRBJ2-3; weak D call: TRBD1 (6 bases). The germline V and J ends were trimmed by 5 bases and 7 bases, with 10 bases remaining between them. In germline, CDR1 is SGHTA, CDR2 FQGTGA. The CDR3 length is 12 residues.

This clone was counted a few times. The V and J genes are TRBV5-1 and TRBJ2-1, with TRBD2 as a possible D gene (6 bases). Germline loops: CDR1 SGHRS, CDR2 YFSETQ. Trimming shortened V by 7 bases and J by 5 bases, and 13 bases separated the two germline ends. The CDR3 has 13 residues. CDR3 DNA: TGCGCCAGCCGAGCGGGCCAGCACAATGAGCAGTTCTTC. Its protein product is CASRAGQHNEQFF.

In this sample, this clone turned up once. V is TRBV6-5 and J is TRBJ1-1; 10 nucleotides line up with TRBD1. CDR3 length: 15 residues. The V and J ends lost 4 bases and 4 bases, in that order; junction bases with no gene match: 6. The germline CDR1 and CDR2 sequences are MNHEY and SVGAGI. CDR3: CASSSAGTGATEAFF. As DNA, the CDR3 is TGTGCCAGCAGTTCAGCAGGGACAGGGGCCACTGAAGCTTTCTTT.

The V call is TRBV28, the J call TRBJ2-7; 9 bases fit TRBD1. This CDR3 comprises 14 residues. V trimming: 5 bases; J trimming: 3 bases; junction bases outside the gene matches: 5. CDR1 MDHEN and CDR2 SYDVKM come from the germline V gene. CDR3 nucleotide sequence: TGTGCCAGCAGTCGGGACAGGGTAATCTACGAGCAGTACTTC. Protein sequence: CASSRDRVIYEQYF.

The rearrangement uses TRBV28 and TRBJ2-7, with TRBD1 matching 7 bases. The CDR3 has 18 residues. Germline trimming cut 4 bases from V and 4 bases from J; bases unmatched to any gene: 19. CDR1 MDHEN and CDR2 SYDVKM come from the germline V gene. CDR3 residues: CASSSSTLRQGEAYEQYF. DNA for the CDR3: TGTGCCAGCAGTTCCTCTACCCTTCGACAGGGCGAGGCTTACGAGCAGTACTTC.

The chain recombines TRBV27 with TRBJ2-5; D perhaps matches TRBD1 (7 bases). Matching the DNA end better, TRBJ2-7 makes the J call doubtful. Germline V gene sequence: CDR1 MNHEY, CDR2 SMNVEV (reference sequence). This CDR3 has 16 amino acids. The CDR3 sequence: CASSSRRDSHSYEQYF. The CDR3 DNA follows: TGTGCCAGCAGCTCTAGGCGGGACAGCCATTCCTACGAGCAGTACTTC.

The gene calls are TRBV14 and TRBJ2-1; 12 bases align to TRBD2. Germline V gene sequence: CDR1 SGHDN, CDR2 FVKESK. V lost 1 base to trimming and J lost 8 bases; unmatched junction nucleotides: 6. The CDR3 length is 16 residues. Here the CDR3 reads CASSQGLAGEHHEQFF. The CDR3 DNA reads TGTGCCAGCAGCCAAGGACTAGCGGGAGAGCACCATGAGCAGTTCTTC.

V is TRBV28 and J is TRBJ2-4; TRBD1 aligns across 7 bases. CDR1 and CDR2 from the germline V gene are MDHEN and SYDVKM. The V gene end was trimmed by 5 bases and the J gene end by 10 bases; junction bases not matched to a gene: 11. The CDR3 sequence is 14 residues long. The CDR3 nucleotides are TGTGCCAGCAGTCGCAGGGGGACCCTTACAATTCAGTACTTC. Translated: CASSRRGTLTIQYF.

This chain uses TRBV5-4 with TRBJ2-1; TRBD1 agrees at 9 bases. V shed 2 bases and J 4 bases; nucleotides not matched to a gene: 4. Germline values: CDR1 SGHNT, CDR2 YYREEE (reference sequence). The CDR3 is 15 amino acids. The CDR3 loop is CASSFGDRDYNEQFF. The CDR3 region has the DNA TGTGCCAGCAGCTTCGGGGACAGGGATTACAATGAGCAGTTCTTC.

This clone was picked up a small number of times. The chain recombines TRBV2 with TRBJ1-1, with D hard to call. V lost 6 bases and J lost 0, with 11 bases in between. The CDR3 covers 14 residues. The germline gives CDR1 SNHLY, CDR2 FYNNEI. This CDR3 is CASSRDIVNTEAFF. CDR3 sequence (DNA): TGTGCCAGCAGCCGCGACATAGTGAACACTGAAGCTTTCTTT.

The chain uses TRBV6-6 and TRBJ2-3; weak D call: TRBD2 (5 bases). Germline values: CDR1 MNHNY, CDR2 SVGAGI (reference sequence). The CDR3 is 14 amino acids. The ends were cut back, 7 bases at V and 3 bases at J, with 14 bases in the middle. For the CDR3, the DNA is TGTGCCAGCAAGGCCCCGGAGGTAACAGATACGCAGTATTTT. Residues: CASKAPEVTDTQYF.

This rearrangement joins TRBV27 to TRBJ2-7; D is unclear. V was shortened by 5 bases and J by 2 bases, with 13 bases between the two germline ends. CDR3 length equals 14 residues. Looked up from germline, CDR1 is MNHEY and CDR2 is SMNVEV (reference sequence). The CDR3 DNA sequence: TGTGCCAGCAGTGCCGACTTGAGCCCCTACGAGCAGTACTTC. It yields the protein CASSADLSPYEQYF.

CDR3 DNA sequence: TGCGCCAGCAGCCAAGTGGGACAGGGTCGTAGATCCGAAGCTTTCTTT. This gives the protein CASSQVGQGRRSEAFF. This rearrangement joins TRBV4-1 to TRBJ1-1, with 9 bases identical to TRBD1. The CDR3 length is 16 residues. Unmatched junction bases numbered 11, after V lost 1 base and J lost 8 bases. Germline V gives CDR1 MGHRA, CDR2 YSYEKL.

In this sample, this clone turned up once. V gene TRBV28 combines with J gene TRBJ2-7; D is perhaps TRBD2 (6 bases). The length of the CDR3 is 12 residues. Trimming left V 3 bases short and J 3 bases short, with 6 bases between. CDR1 and CDR2 from the germline V gene are MDHEN and SYDVKM. The CDR3 DNA is TGTGCCAGCAGTTTGGGGGGCTACGAGCAGTACTTC. Translating it yields CASSLGGYEQYF.

The rearrangement joins TRBV19 to TRBJ2-7, with 7 bases identical to TRBD2. This CDR3 has 14 amino acids. The V segment lost 1 base and the J segment 2 bases; nucleotides outside the gene matches: 2. Germline-derived CDR1 and CDR2 are LNHDA and SQIVND (reference sequence). CDR3 region: CASSIGLAAYEQYF. CDR3 nucleotide sequence: TGTGCCAGTAGTATAGGGCTAGCGGCCTACGAGCAGTACTTC.

The gene calls are TRBV7-3 and TRBJ2-2; 10 bases fit TRBD1. This CDR3 spans 16 amino acids. V gave up 2 bases and J gave up 5 bases; unmatched junction bases: 5. Looked up from germline, CDR1 is SGHTA and CDR2 is FQGTGA. The CDR3 nucleotides read TGTGCCAGCAGCTTACTGAGGACAGGGGGGACCGGGGAGCTGTTTTTT. Residues: CASSLLRTGGTGELFF.

This sequence joins TRBV30 and TRBJ1-2, with TRBD1 as a possible D gene (6 bases). Germline CDR1 GTSNPN, CDR2 SVGIG (reference sequence). V lost 0 bases and J 2 bases, leaving 10 bases between the germline ends. CDR3 length: 14 amino acids. CDR3 coding DNA: TGTGCCTGGAGTGTACGGGGACACAACTATGGCTACACCTTC. It codes for CAWSVRGHNYGYTF.

This clone was detected only a few times. The sample contains more than one DNA sequence encoding this CDR3. This chain connects TRBV7-2 to TRBJ2-1; the D gene is possibly TRBD2 (6 bases). V shed 2 bases and J shed 1 base, with 9 bases lying between them. Germline V gives CDR1 SGHTA, CDR2 FQGNSA. This CDR3 comprises 15 residues. The CDR3 sequence: CASSLLGGSYNEQFF. CDR3 bases: TGTGCCAGCAGCTTACTGGGGGGATCCTACAATGAGCAGTTCTTC.

This clone was observed a few times. J is TRBJ1-2 and V is TRBV5-1; 12 bases agree with TRBD1. CDR1 is SGHRS and CDR2 is YFSETQ in the germline V gene. V dropped 4 bases and J dropped 6; count of bases not matched to a gene: 10. This CDR3 has 16 amino acids. CDR3 protein: CASSPNPGQGAHGYTF. Here the CDR3 DNA reads TGCGCCAGCAGCCCTAATCCGGGACAGGGGGCGCATGGCTACACCTTC. Full variable domain (rest looked up from reference TRBV5-1 and TRBJ1-2): KAGVTQTPRYLIKTRGQQVTLSCSPISGHRSVSWYQQTPGQGLQFLFEYFSETQRNKGNFPGRFSGRQFSNSRSEMNVSTLELGDSALYLCASSPNPGQGAHGYTFGSGTRLTVV.

This clone has a single count. This chain joins TRBV11-2 and TRBJ2-2, with 8 bases aligning to TRBD2. The ends lost 4 bases at V and 8 bases at J; junction bases unmatched: 6. Germline CDR1 is SGHAT and CDR2 is FQNNGV. This CDR3 comprises 14 residues. The CDR3 region is CASSSISGRGELFF. CDR3 nucleotides: TGTGCCAGCAGCTCAATAAGCGGGAGAGGGGAGCTGTTTTTT.

This clone was seen more than once but under ten times. The V and J genes are TRBV11-2 and TRBJ2-1; 10 nucleotides align to TRBD2. The CDR3 has 15 amino acids. V was clipped by 5 bases and J by 2 bases; unmatched bases: 3. Germline V gene lookup returns CDR1 SGHAT and CDR2 FQNNGV. Here the CDR3 reads CASSKREGAYNEQFF. CDR3 DNA: TGTGCCAGCAGCAAGCGGGAGGGCGCCTACAATGAGCAGTTCTTC. The variable domain in full, with the rest retrieved from reference TRBV11-2 and TRBJ2-1, is EAGVAQSPRYKIIEKRQSVAFWCNPISGHATLYWYQQILGQGPKLLIQFQNNGVVDDSQLPKDRFSAERLKGVDSTLKIQPAKLEDSAVYLCASSKREGAYNEQFFGPGTRLTVL.

This clone was recorded a few times. This chain links TRBV2 with TRBJ1-5; D uncertain. The CDR3 extends over 14 amino acids. Germline V gene lookup returns CDR1 SNHLY and CDR2 FYNNEI. Trimming shortened V by 2 bases and J by 6 bases, and 11 bases separated the two germline ends. CDR3 in amino acids: CASSEIGGGQPQHF. The CDR3 DNA sequence: TGTGCCAGCAGTGAAATCGGAGGAGGTCAGCCCCAGCATTTT.

The genes are TRBV28 and TRBJ2-1; possible D gene TRBD1, 6 bases. Trimming cost V 9 bases and J 7 bases, with 19 bases left between them. This CDR3 comprises 14 residues. Germline V CDR1 and CDR2: MDHEN, SYDVKM. The CDR3 is CASAGDPLGNEQFF. The DNA for the CDR3 is TGTGCCAGTGCAGGGGACCCACTAGGGAATGAGCAGTTCTTC.

With respect to this clone: A read error may produce the germline difference seen at one junction end. The V call is TRBV7-7, the J call TRBJ2-1, with D possibly matching TRBD1 (5 bases). Germline values: CDR1 SSHAT, CDR2 FNYEAQ (reference sequence). This CDR3 is 12 amino acids long. The CDR3 loop reads CASRQQENEQFF. As DNA, the CDR3 is TGTGCTAGCAGACAACAGGAGAATGAGCAGTTCTTC.